One and the same sample provided the 3 T cell receptor beta chains below, sequenced in a study of blood T cell repertoires in COVID-19 (dated by TCRdb to the early 2020s). Library generation was performed with the immunoSEQ multiplex PCR assay. In its TCRdb copy, this immuneACCESS table keeps in-frame sequences only and misses some clones. Where compared with another copy, unresolved V genes explain less than half of these, and the others have no known cause. Present in this sample are approximately 150,000 clones, about 85% of which were seen just once. Of the sample, about 5.8% falls within the top ten clones. Sequencing input: PBMCs or T cells enriched from blood (not recorded which). These receptors were obtained from a woman in her forties with acute COVID-19.

The V and J genes are TRBV6-5 and TRBJ2-1; TRBD2 matches 10 bases. CDR3 length: 15 residues. Germline trimming cut 4 bases from V and 13 bases from J; bases unmatched to any gene: 13. The V gene's germline CDR1 is MNHEY and CDR2 SVGAGI. CDR3 bases: TGTGCCAGCAGTTTGGTCACTAGCGGGGCGGTCGAACAGTTCTTC. This encodes CASSLVTSGAVEQFF.

This clone has just a few counts. The chain recombines TRBV27 with TRBJ2-3, with D maybe TRBD1 (6 bases). Germline CDR1 reads MNHEY; CDR2 reads SMNVEV (reference sequence). This CDR3 has 16 amino acids. With 4 bases removed from V and 0 bases from J, the gap between germline ends came to 14 bases. CDR3 DNA sequence: TGTGCCAGCAGTTCGACCACAGGGATCAGCACAGATACGCAGTATTTT. Translated: CASSSTTGISTDTQYF.

This clone appeared a few times. This chain joins TRBV10-3 and TRBJ1-1, with D unclear. The V gene lost 8 bases and the J gene lost 5 bases, with 9 bases spanning the gap. The germline CDR1 and CDR2 sequences are ENHRY and SYGVKD. CDR3 length equals 11 residues. CDR3: CAIGPGTEAFF. The CDR3 DNA reads as TGTGCCATCGGACCGGGGACTGAAGCTTTCTTT.